This is a list of T cell receptor beta chains from one sample in a study of T cells in Graves' hyperthyroidism and ophthalmopathy. TCRdb passed the multiplex PCR reads through MiXCR, listing each CDR3 protein once. The repertoire holds roughly 800,000 distinct CDR3 sequences, with roughly 37% as singletons. The sample comprised blood. These receptors were taken from a man younger than 35 with Graves' hyperthyroidism. The CDR3 runs from the conserved cysteine through the conserved F or W. The D gene is left open where the match is weak. Where a row states a size, it is once, few, many or the class of an expanded clone; other rows omit it.

d_call clone_size j_call v_call cdr3_aa cdr3_nt
. . TRBJ2-7 TRBV10-3 CAITSMRTDSYEQYF TGTGCCATCACCAGTATGCGGACGGATTCCTACGAGCAGTACTTC
TRBD1 many TRBJ1-1 TRBV2 CASSERTGSTEAFF TGTGCCAGCAGTGAAAGGACAGGGTCCACTGAAGCTTTCTTT
TRBD1 many TRBJ2-5 TRBV12-3/TRBV12-4 CASSSWTGGSSETQYF TGTGCCAGCAGTTCCTGGACAGGGGGGTCGTCGGAGACCCAGTACTTC
. . TRBJ2-7 TRBV4-1 CASSPTGNGGTYEQYF TGCGCCAGCAGCCCCACAGGGAACGGGGGGACCTACGAGCAGTACTTC
TRBD1 many TRBJ2-5 TRBV9 CASSAPERDRAQETQYF TGTGCCAGCAGCGCACCTGAAAGGGACAGGGCTCAAGAGACCCAGTACTTC
TRBD1 few TRBJ1-2 TRBV4-1 CASSQGQGSYGYTF TGCGCCAGCAGCCAAGGACAGGGGAGCTATGGCTACACCTTC
. few TRBJ2-7 TRBV5-1 CASSSTVTLYEQYF TGCGCCAGCAGTTCAACTGTCACCCTGTACGAGCAGTACTTC
TRBD1 few TRBJ1-4 TRBV29-1 CSVGPQGEKLLF TGCAGCGTTGGACCCCAGGGGGAGAAACTGCTTTTT
. many TRBJ2-7 TRBV29-1 CSVVGEESEQYF TGCAGCGTTGTGGGTGAGGAAAGCGAGCAGTACTTC
TRBD2 . TRBJ2-7 TRBV25-1 CASGAVSYEQYF TGTGCTAGCGGGGCAGTCTCCTACGAGCAGTACTTC
. . TRBJ1-4 TRBV5-1 CASSLPGATEKLFF TGCGCCAGCAGCCTCCCGGGGGCTACGGAAAAACTGTTTTTT
. . TRBJ2-5 TRBV7-9 CASSFPHSRQETQYF TGTGCCAGCAGCTTTCCACATTCTCGCCAAGAGACCCAGTACTTC
. many TRBJ1-1 TRBV15 CATSGGRTEAFF TGTGCCACCAGCGGGGGTAGGACTGAAGCTTTCTTT
. few TRBJ2-3 TRBV5-6 CASSRAVSTDTQYF TGTGCCAGCAGCAGGGCGGTCAGCACAGATACGCAGTATTTT
. . TRBJ1-6 TRBV9 CASSSSPGPANSPLHF TGTGCCAGCAGCTCCTCCCCGGGTCCTGCAAATTCACCCCTCCACTTT
TRBD1 once TRBJ1-1 TRBV10-3 CAISRQGFTEAFF TGTGCCATCAGCCGACAGGGATTCACTGAAGCTTTCTTT
TRBD1 . TRBJ2-7 TRBV25-1 CATFCRDRGHEQYF TGTGCCACCTTTTGCCGGGACAGGGGACACGAGCAGTACTTC
TRBD1 few TRBJ1-2 TRBV2 CASSPSRDRGHGYTF TGTGCCAGCAGTCCGAGCCGGGACAGGGGGCATGGCTACACCTTC
TRBD2 . TRBJ2-7 TRBV29-1 CSVEGLAGGLEQYF TGCAGCGTTGAGGGGCTAGCGGGGGGGCTCGAGCAGTACTTC
. many TRBJ1-5 TRBV19 CASSMGVMRPQHF TGTGCCAGTAGTATGGGGGTAATGAGGCCCCAGCATTTT
. . TRBJ1-3 TRBV10-3 CAISGSGDGNTIYF TGTGCCATCTCCGGGTCAGGGGATGGAAACACCATATATTTT
. many TRBJ1-1 TRBV14 CASSQESRVGEAFF TGTGCCAGCAGCCAAGAATCCAGGGTTGGTGAAGCTTTCTTT
. . TRBJ2-5 TRBV12-3/TRBV12-4 CASTPSHQETQYF TGTGCCAGCACCCCGAGTCACCAAGAGACCCAGTACTTC
TRBD1 . TRBJ2-5 TRBV5-1 CASSAGDRGFQETQYF TGCGCCAGCAGCGCAGGGGACAGGGGTTTCCAAGAGACCCAGTACTTC
TRBD1 few TRBJ2-6 TRBV2 CVRIRDRGPGANVLTF TGTGTCAGGATCCGGGACAGGGGTCCTGGGGCCAACGTCCTGACTTTC
. . TRBJ1-1 TRBV4-1 CASSHLGRTNTEAFF TGCGCCAGCAGCCACTTGGGACGGACCAACACTGAAGCTTTCTTT
. many TRBJ2-5 TRBV15 CATSRRRALQETQYF TGTGCCACCAGCCGGAGGCGGGCCCTACAAGAGACCCAGTACTTC
. . TRBJ1-2 TRBV7-9 CASSLGQEEYGYTF TGTGCCAGCAGCTTAGGACAAGAGGAGTATGGCTACACCTTC
. . TRBJ2-7 TRBV29-1 CSVDGGSAGGYCEQYF TGCAGCGTTGATGGGGGTTCAGCCGGAGGGTACTGCGAGCAGTACTTC
TRBD1 few TRBJ1-1 TRBV4-1 CASSQGTGDAFF TGCGCCAGCAGCCAAGGGACAGGCGACGCTTTCTTT
. many TRBJ1-4 TRBV20-1 CSALQDPNEKLFF TGCAGTGCCTTACAGGACCCTAATGAAAAACTGTTTTTT
. once TRBJ1-2 TRBV2 CASSPGPSGYGYTF TGTGCCAGCAGTCCAGGACCGTCGGGCTATGGCTACACCTTC
. . TRBJ1-6 TRBV2 CASDGQPGSPLHF TGTGCCAGCGATGGACAACCGGGATCACCCCTCCACTTT
TRBD2 few TRBJ2-6 TRBV9 CASSVSLAGASSGANVLTF TGTGCCAGCAGCGTCTCGCTAGCGGGGGCCTCCTCTGGGGCCAACGTCCTGACTTTC
. . TRBJ1-2 TRBV7-2 CASSLLMASYGYTF TGTGCCAGCAGCTTATTAATGGCCTCCTATGGCTACACCTTC
. . TRBJ2-2 TRBV29-1 CSLAGTGELFF TGCAGCTTGGCCGGGACCGGGGAGCTGTTTTTT
. few TRBJ1-2 TRBV10-1 CASSQQGVGGYTF TGTGCCAGCAGCCAACAGGGTGTAGGTGGCTACACCTTC
. . TRBJ2-5 TRBV6-5 CASSGGRAGETQYF TGTGCCAGCAGTGGAGGGAGAGCCGGAGAGACCCAGTACTTC
. . TRBJ1-5 TRBV28 CASSSGRINSNQPQHF TGTGCCAGCAGCTCCGGACGGATAAATAGCAATCAGCCCCAGCATTTT
TRBD1 . TRBJ2-7 TRBV15 CATSAHRDRGNERYF TGTGCCACCAGCGCTCACCGGGACAGGGGAAACGAGCGGTACTTC
. . TRBJ2-6 TRBV4-1 CASSQYISGANVLTF TGCGCCAGCAGCCAATACATCTCTGGGGCCAACGTCCTGACTTTC
. . TRBJ2-7 TRBV7-9 CASSLVSELSYEQYF TGTGCCAGCAGCTTAGTGTCCGAACTCTCCTACGAGCAGTACTTC
. . TRBJ2-6 TRBV5-1 CASSPGQTSGANVLTF TGCGCCAGCAGCCCCGGACAGACCTCTGGGGCCAACGTCCTGACTTTC
. once TRBJ2-5 TRBV2 CASSQVRNLETQYF TGTGCCAGCAGCCAAGTCCGAAATTTGGAGACCCAGTACTTC
TRBD1 few TRBJ1-2 TRBV19 CASSIGTGGSGGYTF TGTGCCAGTAGTATCGGGACAGGAGGATCGGGCGGCTACACCTTC
. many TRBJ1-2 TRBV10-3 CAIRVGGLYGYTF TGTGCCATCCGGGTGGGCGGTCTCTATGGCTACACCTTC
TRBD2 many TRBJ2-7 TRBV29-1 CSVEDPGGGNEQYF TGCAGCGTTGAAGATCCGGGGGGAGGAAACGAGCAGTACTTC
. many TRBJ2-7 TRBV29-1 CSVEGGRGLEQYF TGCAGCGTTGAAGGGGGCCGGGGACTCGAGCAGTACTTC
. many TRBJ1-2 TRBV19 CASSQTDYGYTF TGTGCCAGTAGCCAGACAGACTATGGCTACACCTTC